This T cell receptor beta chain was captured by sequencing in a study of T cell responses to AZD1222 COVID-19 vaccine (dated by TCRdb to 2020 to 2022). About the study as a whole: Because spike-specific TCR depth and breadth did not differ between the two schedules, AZD1222 recipients who got a second dose at roughly 4 weeks were pooled with those who got a second dose at roughly 12 weeks. Trial participants were enrolled into age subgroups of 18-55, 56-69 and 70-plus years, which contained approximately 150, 30 and 60 TCR-sequenced participants, respectively. A total of 233 trial participants underwent TCR sequencing, of whom about 210 had received two doses of AZD1222 and about 25 had received two doses of the MenACWY control vaccine. Here is what the overall study found, with its caveats: No day 14 peak-response samples were available, so repertoires were characterized only after the peak T cell response. Participants were mostly white British and included more females than males, and it was suggested by the authors that clonal diversity may have been underestimated. Reportedly, close to half of the unique spike-specific TCRs recognized epitopes lying outside the regions that are mutated in the B.1.351 and B.1.1.7 variants. In the small 56-69-year group, the increase in depth fell short of significance, most likely because of low power. Conclusions about previously exposed vaccinees are limited because only five to seven AZD1222 recipients were SARS-CoV-2 seropositive at baseline. The vaccine-associated CD4 TCRs covered the entire spike protein, and the dominant responses fell in regions 160-218 and 743-854. After two AZD1222 doses, both the breadth and the depth of spike-specific TCRs were significantly higher than at day 0 and than in MenACWY recipients.

As to this clone: No cognate antigen has been identified for it. Qualities for individual bases were not recorded, and no much larger clone is one base off.

Interpreted using the paper, the time point label stands for: baseline before first vaccination. The vaccinee samples were drawn from two UK trials, COV001 and COV002, one of which was a single-blind randomized controlled phase 2/3 trial testing AZD1222 (ChAdOx1 nCoV-19) in healthy adults. For TCRbeta chain sequencing, PBMC samples from trial participants were taken at day 0 and at day 28 after the second dose. The CDR3 regions of human TCRbeta chains were subjected to immunosequencing. The study's own analysis went as follows. TCRs in the repertoires were compared against a reference library of SARS-CoV-2-specific TCRs that had been generated with the MIRA antigen-specificity platform. Breadth meant the fraction of unique TCRs that were SARS-CoV-2-associated, whereas depth meant the fraction of total T cells that were SARS-CoV-2-associated. Using the MIRA data, each spike-specific TCR was assigned both to the spike region to which the TCR was reactive and to a CD4 or CD8 class. Log10-transformed breadth and depth values were compared by one-way ANOVA with Sidak's multiple comparisons tests. TCRdb mirrors the immuneACCESS table, restricted to in-frame sequences. Some clones are absent from its copies; in checked studies, under half trace to an unresolved V gene, and the reason for the others is unknown. V and J calls plus clone size are reproduced from that table; the DNA served to infer D and trimming. The sample has about 120,000 clones on record, about 80% of them singletons. The top ten clonotypes cover roughly 9% of the sample.

The V end gives up 5 bases and the J end 5 bases, leaving 6 bases in the junction not matched to a gene. From cysteine to phenylalanine, the CDR3 is 15 amino acids long. Of the read, only the CDR3 DNA is kept; its 45 bases are in frame from base 1. From the germline V gene (reference sequence), CDR1 is LNHDA and CDR2 is SQIVND. The sample was peripheral blood, taken on day 0 of AZD1222 vaccination. This receptor chain uses TRBV19 and TRBJ1-1, and TRBD1 aligns with 12 junction nucleotides. The receptor comes from an adult in good health. CDR3 loop: CASSGTGGVWTEAFF. The nucleotides read TGTGCCAGTAGTGGGACAGGGGGCGTGTGGACTGAAGCTTTCTTT.